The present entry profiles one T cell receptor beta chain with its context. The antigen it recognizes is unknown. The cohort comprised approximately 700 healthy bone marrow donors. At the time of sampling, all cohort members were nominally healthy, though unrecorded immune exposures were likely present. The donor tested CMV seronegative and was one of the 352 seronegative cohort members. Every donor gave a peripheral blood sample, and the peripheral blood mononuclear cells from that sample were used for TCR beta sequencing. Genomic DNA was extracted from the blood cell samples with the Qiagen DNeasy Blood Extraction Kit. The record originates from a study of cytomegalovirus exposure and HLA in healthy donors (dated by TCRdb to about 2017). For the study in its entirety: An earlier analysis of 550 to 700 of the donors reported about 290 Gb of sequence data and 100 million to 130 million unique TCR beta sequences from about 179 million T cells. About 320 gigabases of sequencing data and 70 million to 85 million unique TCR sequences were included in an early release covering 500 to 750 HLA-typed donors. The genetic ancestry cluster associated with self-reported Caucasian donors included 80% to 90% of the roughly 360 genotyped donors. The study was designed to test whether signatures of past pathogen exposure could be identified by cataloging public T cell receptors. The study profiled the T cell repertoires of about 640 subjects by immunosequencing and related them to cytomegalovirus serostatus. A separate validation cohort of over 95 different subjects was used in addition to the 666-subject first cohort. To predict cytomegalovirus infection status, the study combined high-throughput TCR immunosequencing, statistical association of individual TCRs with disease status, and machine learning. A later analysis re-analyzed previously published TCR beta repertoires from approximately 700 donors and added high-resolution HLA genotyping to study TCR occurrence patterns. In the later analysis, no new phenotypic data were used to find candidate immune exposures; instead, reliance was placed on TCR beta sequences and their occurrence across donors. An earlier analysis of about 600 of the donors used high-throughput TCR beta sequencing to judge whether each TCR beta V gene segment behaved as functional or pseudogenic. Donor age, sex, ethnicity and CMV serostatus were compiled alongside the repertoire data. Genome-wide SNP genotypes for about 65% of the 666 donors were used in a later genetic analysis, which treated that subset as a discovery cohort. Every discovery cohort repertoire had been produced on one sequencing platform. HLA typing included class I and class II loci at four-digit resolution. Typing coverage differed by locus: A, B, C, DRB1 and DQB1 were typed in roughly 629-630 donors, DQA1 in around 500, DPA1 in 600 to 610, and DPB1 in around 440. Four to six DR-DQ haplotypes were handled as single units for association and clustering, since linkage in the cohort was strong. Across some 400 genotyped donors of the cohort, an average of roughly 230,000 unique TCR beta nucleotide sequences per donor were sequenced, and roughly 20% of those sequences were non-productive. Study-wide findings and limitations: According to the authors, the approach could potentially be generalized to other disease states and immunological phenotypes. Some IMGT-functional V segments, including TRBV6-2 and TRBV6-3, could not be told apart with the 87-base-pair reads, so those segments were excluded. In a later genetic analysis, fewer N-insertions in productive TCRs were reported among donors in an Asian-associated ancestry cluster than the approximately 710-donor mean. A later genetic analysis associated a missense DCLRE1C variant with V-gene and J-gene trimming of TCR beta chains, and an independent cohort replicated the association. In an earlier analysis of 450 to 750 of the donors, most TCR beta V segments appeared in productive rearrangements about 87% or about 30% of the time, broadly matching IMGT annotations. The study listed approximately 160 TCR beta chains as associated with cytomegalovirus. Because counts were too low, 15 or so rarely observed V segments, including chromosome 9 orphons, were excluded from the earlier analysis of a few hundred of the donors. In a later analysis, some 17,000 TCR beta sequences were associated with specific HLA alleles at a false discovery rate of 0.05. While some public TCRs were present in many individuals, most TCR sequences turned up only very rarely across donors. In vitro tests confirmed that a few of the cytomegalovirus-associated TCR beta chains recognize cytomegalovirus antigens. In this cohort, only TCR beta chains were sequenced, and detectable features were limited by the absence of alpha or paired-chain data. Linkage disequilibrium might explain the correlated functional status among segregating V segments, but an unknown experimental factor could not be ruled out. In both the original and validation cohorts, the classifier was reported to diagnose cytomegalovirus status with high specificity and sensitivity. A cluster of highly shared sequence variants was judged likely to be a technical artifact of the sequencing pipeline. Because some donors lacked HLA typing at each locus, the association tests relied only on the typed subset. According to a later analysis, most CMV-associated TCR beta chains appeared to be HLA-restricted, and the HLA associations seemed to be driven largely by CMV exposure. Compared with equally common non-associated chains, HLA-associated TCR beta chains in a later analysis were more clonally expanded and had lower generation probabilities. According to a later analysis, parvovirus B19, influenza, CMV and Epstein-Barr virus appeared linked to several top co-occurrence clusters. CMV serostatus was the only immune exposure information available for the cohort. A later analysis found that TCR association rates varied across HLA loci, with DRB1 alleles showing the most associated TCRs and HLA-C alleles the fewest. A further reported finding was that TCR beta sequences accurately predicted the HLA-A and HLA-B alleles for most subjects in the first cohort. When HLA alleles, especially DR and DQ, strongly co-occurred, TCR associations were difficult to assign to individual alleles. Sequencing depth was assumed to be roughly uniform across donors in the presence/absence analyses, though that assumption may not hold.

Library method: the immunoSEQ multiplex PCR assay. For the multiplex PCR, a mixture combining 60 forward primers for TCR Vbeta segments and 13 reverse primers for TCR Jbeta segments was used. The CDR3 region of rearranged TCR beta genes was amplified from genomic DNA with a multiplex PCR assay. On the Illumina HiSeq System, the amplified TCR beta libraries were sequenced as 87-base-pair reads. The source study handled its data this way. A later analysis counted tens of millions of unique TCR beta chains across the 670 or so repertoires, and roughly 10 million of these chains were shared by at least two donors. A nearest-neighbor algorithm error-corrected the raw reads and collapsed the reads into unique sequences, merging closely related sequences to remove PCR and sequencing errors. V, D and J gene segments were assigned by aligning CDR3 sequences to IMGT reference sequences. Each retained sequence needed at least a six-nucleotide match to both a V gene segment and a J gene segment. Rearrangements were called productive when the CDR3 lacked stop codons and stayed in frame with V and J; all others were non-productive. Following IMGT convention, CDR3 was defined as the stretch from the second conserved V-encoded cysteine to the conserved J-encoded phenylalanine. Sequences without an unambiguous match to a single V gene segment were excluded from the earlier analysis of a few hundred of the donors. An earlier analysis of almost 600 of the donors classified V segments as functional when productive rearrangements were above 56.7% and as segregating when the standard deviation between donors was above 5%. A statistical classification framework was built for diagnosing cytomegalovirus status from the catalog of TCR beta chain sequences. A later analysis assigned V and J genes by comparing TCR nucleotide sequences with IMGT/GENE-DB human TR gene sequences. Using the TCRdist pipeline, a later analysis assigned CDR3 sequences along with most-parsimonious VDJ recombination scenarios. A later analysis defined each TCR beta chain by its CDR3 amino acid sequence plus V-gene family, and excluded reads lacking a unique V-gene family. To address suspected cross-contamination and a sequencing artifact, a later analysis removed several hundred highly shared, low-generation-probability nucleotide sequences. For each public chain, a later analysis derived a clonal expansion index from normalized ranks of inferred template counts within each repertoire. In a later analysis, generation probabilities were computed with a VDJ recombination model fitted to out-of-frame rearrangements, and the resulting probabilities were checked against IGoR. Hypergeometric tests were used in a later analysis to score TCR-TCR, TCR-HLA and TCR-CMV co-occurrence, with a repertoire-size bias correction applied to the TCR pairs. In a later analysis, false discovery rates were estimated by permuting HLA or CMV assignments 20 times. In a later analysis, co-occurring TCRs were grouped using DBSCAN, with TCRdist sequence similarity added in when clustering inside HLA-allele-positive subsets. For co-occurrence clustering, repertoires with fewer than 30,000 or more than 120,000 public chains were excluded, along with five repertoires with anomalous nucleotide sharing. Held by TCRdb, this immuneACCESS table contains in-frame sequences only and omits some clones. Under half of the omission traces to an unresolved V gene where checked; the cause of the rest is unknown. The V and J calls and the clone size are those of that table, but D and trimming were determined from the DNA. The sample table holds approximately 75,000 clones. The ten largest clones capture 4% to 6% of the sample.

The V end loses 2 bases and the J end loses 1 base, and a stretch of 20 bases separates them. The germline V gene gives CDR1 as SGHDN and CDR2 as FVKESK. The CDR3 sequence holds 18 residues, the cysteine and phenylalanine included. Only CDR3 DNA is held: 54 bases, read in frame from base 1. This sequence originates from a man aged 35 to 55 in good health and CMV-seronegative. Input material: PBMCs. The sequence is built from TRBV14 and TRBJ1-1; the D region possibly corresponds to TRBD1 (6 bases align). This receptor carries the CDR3 CASSQSLKGTGKNTEAFF. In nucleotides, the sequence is TGTGCCAGCAGCCAATCCCTAAAGGGAACAGGGAAGAACACTGAAGCTTTCTTT.